The 11 T cell receptor beta chains reported below all come from one sample, sequenced in a study of human T cells and chemical hapten exposure. TCRdb ran MiXCR on the RACE reads and lists one entry per CDR3 protein. The table includes about 100,000 distinct CDR3 sequences, approximately 10% detected once. Time point given: patch test 1, 2 weeks after DPC sensitization. As for treatment: therapeutic diphenylcyclopropenone sensitization with weekly scalp DPC. The source material was whole blood, sampled in connection with sensitization to the hapten diphenylcyclopropenone (DPC). The source of these receptors is a woman between 40 and 50 years old with alopecia areata. Some clones in this sample may be carry-over from other donors' samples.

In the case of this clonotype: Relative to the germline gene, one junction end is altered; a read error may explain this. This sequence joins TRBV20-1 and TRBJ2-1; 8 nucleotides align to TRBD1. The CDR3 has 13 residues. Germline lookup yields CDR1 DFQATT and CDR2 SNEGSKA (reference sequence). The CDR3 sequence is CSARRDRGDEKFF. CDR3 DNA sequence: TGCAGTGCTAGAAGAGACAGGGGTGATGAGAAGTTCTTC.

This clonotype was seen ten or more times. The chain uses TRBV28 and TRBJ1-2; D gene ambiguous. Germline CDR1 MDHEN, CDR2 SYDVKM. With 4 bases removed from V and 7 bases from J, the gap between germline ends came to 13 bases. This CDR3 has 13 residues. CDR3 sequence: CASSWVFGSGYTF. Written as DNA, the CDR3 is TGTGCCAGCAGTTGGGTCTTCGGATCTGGCTACACCTTC.

In this sample, this clonotype turned up many times. The chain carries TRBV29-1 and TRBJ2-4, with TRBD1 matching over 9 bases. Trimming at V came to 5 bases and at J to 9 bases, leaving 8 bases not matched to a gene. The CDR3 is 13 amino acids. CDR1 and CDR2 (germline): SQVTM, ANQGSEA. The CDR3 sequence is CSVLKGQGTIQYF. Written as DNA, the CDR3 is TGCAGCGTTCTAAAGGGACAGGGTACCATTCAGTACTTC.

This clonotype was detected a few times. V gene TRBV18 combines with J gene TRBJ1-1; D gene unclear. V lost 2 bases and J lost 1, with 11 bases in between. CDR1 and CDR2 (germline): KGHSH, LQKENI. CDR3 length: 15 amino acids. CDR3 region: CASSPGGGPNTEAFF. The CDR3 DNA reads TGTGCCAGCTCACCAGGTGGCGGCCCGAACACTGAAGCTTTCTTT.

Only a few counts were recorded for this clonotype. The chain employs TRBV12-3 or TRBV12-4 and TRBJ1-1; 7 bases map to TRBD1. CDR3 length equals 14 residues. J was trimmed by 1 base and V by 8 bases; bases with no gene match: 7. This CDR3 is CASCPGTANTEAFF. CDR3 coding DNA: TGTGCCAGCTGCCCCGGGACAGCGAACACTGAAGCTTTCTTT.

V and J are TRBV14 and TRBJ2-3; weak D call: TRBD2 (5 bases). Trimming took off 1 base at V and 4 bases at J, with 6 bases between the two ends. The CDR3 sequence is 13 residues long. The germline V gene encodes CDR1 SGHDN and CDR2 FVKESK. CDR3 DNA: TGTGCCAGCAGCCAAGGGACTCCAGATACGCAGTATTTT. Translation gives CASSQGTPDTQYF.

The V and J genes are TRBV20-1 and TRBJ1-2; 11 nucleotides agree with TRBD1. Germline CDR1 DFQATT, CDR2 SNEGSKA (reference sequence). The CDR3 has 16 residues. Unmatched junction bases numbered 10, after V lost 3 bases and J lost 4 bases. CDR3 loop: CSASRGGQGVGYGYTF. Here the CDR3 DNA reads TGCAGTGCTAGCCGAGGGGGACAGGGGGTGGGCTATGGCTACACCTTC.

In its sample, this clonotype was seen many times. V is TRBV20-1 and J is TRBJ2-1, with D possibly TRBD2 on 5 matching bases. From germline, CDR1 is DFQATT and CDR2 SNEGSKA (reference sequence). CDR3 size: 14 residues. Trimming stripped 3 bases from V and 3 bases from J, with 12 bases between. The DNA of the CDR3 is TGCAGTGCTAGTGGGCTAGCCCACTACAATGAGCAGTTCTTC. This sequence encodes CSASGLAHYNEQFF.

About this clonotype itself: A read error is possible here, since a much larger clone lies one base away. V is TRBV10-3 and J is TRBJ1-1; D remains unclear. Trimming cost V 0 bases and J 1 base, with 9 bases left between them. The germline CDR1 and CDR2 sequences are ENHRY and SYGVKD. The CDR3 totals 15 residues. The CDR3 protein is CAISESQVKNTEAFF. CDR3 nucleotides: TGTGCCATCAGTGAGTCGCAGGTCAAGAACACTGAAGCTTTCTTT.

This clonotype was picked up many times. This chain uses TRBV7-2 with TRBJ1-5; D uncertain. The CDR3 sequence is 15 residues long. Per the germline V gene, CDR1 is SGHTA and CDR2 is FQGNSA. The ends were cut back, 3 bases at V and 2 bases at J, with 11 bases in the middle. CDR3 sequence (DNA): TGTGCCAGCAGCTTGGTGGCGGCGGGCAATCAGCCCCAGCATTTT. Its protein is CASSLVAAGNQPQHF.

The chain joins TRBV7-9 to TRBJ2-6, with TRBD1 matching over 8 bases. J was trimmed by 4 bases and V by 0 bases; bases with no gene match: 2. Germline CDR1 SEHNR, CDR2 FQNEAQ (reference sequence). CDR3 length: 16 amino acids. CDR3 residues: CASSLATGVGANVLTF. In DNA, the CDR3 is TGTGCCAGCAGCTTAGCGACAGGGGTCGGGGCCAACGTCCTGACTTTC.